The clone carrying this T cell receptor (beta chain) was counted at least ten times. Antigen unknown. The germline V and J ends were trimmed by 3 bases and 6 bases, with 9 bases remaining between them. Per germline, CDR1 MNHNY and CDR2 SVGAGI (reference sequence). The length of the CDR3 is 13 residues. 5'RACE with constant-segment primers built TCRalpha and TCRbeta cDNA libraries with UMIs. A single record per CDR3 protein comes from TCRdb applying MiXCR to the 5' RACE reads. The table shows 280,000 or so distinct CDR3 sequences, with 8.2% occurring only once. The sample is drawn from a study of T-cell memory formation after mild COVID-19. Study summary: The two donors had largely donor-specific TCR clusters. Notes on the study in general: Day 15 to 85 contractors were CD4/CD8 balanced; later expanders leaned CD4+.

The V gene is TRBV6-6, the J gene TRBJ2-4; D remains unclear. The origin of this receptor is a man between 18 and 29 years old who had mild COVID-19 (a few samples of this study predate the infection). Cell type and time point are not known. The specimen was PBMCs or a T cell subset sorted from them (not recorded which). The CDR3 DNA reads TGTGCCAGCAGTTATGGCATTTTAAACATTCAGTACTTC. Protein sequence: CASSYGILNIQYF.